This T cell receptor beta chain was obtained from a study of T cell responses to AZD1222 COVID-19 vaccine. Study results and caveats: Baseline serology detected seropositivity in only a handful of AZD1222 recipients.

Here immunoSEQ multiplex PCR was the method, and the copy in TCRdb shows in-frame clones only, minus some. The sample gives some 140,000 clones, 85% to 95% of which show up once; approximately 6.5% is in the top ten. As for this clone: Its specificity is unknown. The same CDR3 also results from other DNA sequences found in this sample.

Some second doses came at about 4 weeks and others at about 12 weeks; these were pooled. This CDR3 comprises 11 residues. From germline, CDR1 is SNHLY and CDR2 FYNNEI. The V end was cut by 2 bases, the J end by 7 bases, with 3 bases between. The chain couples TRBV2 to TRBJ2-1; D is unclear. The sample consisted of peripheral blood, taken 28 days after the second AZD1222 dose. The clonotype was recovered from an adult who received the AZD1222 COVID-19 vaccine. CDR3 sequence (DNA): TGTGCCAGCAGTGAAAGGAATGAGCAGTTCTTC. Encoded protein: CASSERNEQFF. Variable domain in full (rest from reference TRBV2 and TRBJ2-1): EPEVTQTPSHQVTQMGQEVILRCVPISNHLYFYWYRQILGQKVEFLVSFYNNEISEKSEIFDDQFSVERPDGSNFTLKIRSTKLEDSAMYFCASSERNEQFFGPGTRLTVL.